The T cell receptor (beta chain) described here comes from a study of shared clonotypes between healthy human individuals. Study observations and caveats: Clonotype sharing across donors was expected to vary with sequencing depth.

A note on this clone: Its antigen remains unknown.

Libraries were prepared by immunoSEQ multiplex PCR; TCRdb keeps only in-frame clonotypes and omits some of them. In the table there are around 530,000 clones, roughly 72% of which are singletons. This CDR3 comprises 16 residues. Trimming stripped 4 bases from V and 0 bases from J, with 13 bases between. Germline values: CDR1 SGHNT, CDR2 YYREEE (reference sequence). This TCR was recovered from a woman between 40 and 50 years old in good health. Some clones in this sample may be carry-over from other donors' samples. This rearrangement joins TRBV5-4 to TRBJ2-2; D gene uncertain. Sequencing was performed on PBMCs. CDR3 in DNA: TGTGCCAGCAGCCAAGGACCTGACTCGAACACCGGGGAGCTGTTTTTT. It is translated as CASSQGPDSNTGELFF. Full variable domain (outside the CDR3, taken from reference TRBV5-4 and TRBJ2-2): ETGVTQSPTHLIKTRGQQVTLRCSSQSGHNTVSWYQQALGQGPQFIFQYYREEENGRGNFPPRFSGLQFPNYSSELNVNALELDDSALYLCASSQGPDSNTGELFFGEGSRLTVL.